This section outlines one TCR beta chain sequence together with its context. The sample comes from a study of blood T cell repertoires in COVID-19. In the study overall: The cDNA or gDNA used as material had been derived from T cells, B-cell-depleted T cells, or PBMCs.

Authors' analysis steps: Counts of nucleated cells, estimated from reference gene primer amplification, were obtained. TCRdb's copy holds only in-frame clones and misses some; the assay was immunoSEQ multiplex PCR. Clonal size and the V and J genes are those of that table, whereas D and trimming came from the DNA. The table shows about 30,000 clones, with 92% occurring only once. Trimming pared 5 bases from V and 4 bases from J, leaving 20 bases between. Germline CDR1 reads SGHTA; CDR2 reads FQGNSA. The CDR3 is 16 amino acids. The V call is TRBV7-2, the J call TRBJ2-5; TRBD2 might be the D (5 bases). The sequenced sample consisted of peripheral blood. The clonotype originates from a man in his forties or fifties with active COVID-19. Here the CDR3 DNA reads TGTGCCAGCAGCACATTTTCAGTCGAACGGGGAGAGACCCAGTACTTC. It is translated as CASSTFSVERGETQYF. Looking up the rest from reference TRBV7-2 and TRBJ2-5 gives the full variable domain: GAGVSQSPSNKVTEKGKDVELRCDPISGHTALYWYRQSLGQGLEFLIYFQGNSAPDKSGLPSDRFSAERTGGSVSTLTIQRTQQEDSAVYLCASSTFSVERGETQYFGPGTRLLVL.